These 28 T cell receptor beta chains came from one sample sequenced in a study of lymphopenia after photon versus proton radiotherapy. Clones were sequenced by immunoSEQ multiplex PCR, and TCRdb holds only the in-frame ones, with some missing. The table records tens of thousands of clones, approximately 95% of them present only once. This sample comprised peripheral blood, obtained from a patient treated with photon-based radiotherapy. These receptors came from a woman in her 50s with cholangiocarcinoma.

The rearrangement links TRBV19 to TRBJ1-6; no firm D call. CDR3 length: 18 residues. The ends were cut back, 3 bases at V and 1 base at J, with 16 bases in the middle. Germline V gene data show CDR1 as LNHDA and CDR2 as SQIVND (reference sequence). The CDR3 region is CASSMGSGGFSYNSPLHF. In DNA, the CDR3 is TGTGCCAGTAGTATGGGTTCGGGAGGATTTTCCTATAATTCACCCCTCCACTTT.

The chain has TRBV4-3 and TRBJ2-7, with 7 bases aligning to TRBD2. Germline V gives CDR1 LGHNA, CDR2 YSLEER. V lost 1 base to trimming and J lost 3 bases; unmatched junction nucleotides: 6. The CDR3 loop spans 15 amino acids. The CDR3 DNA follows: TGCGCCAGCAGCCAAGGGGGGGAGGGCCTCTACGAGCAGTACTTC. This encodes CASSQGGEGLYEQYF.

The chain is built from TRBV5-5 and TRBJ2-1; D is uncertain. V was clipped by 1 base and J by 7 bases, with 3 bases between them. This CDR3 comprises 11 residues. Germline CDR1 SGHKS, CDR2 YYEKEE (reference sequence). The CDR3 region is CASSLKNEQFF. DNA for the CDR3: TGTGCCAGCAGCTTGAAAAATGAGCAGTTCTTC.

This sequence joins TRBV7-9 and TRBJ2-1; D is undetermined. The length of the CDR3 is 12 residues. The germline V and J ends were trimmed by 1 base and 8 bases, with 6 bases remaining between them. Germline V CDR1 and CDR2: SEHNR, FQNEAQ (reference sequence). CDR3 nucleotide sequence: TGTGCCAGCAGCTTAGAGGGCCATGAGCAGTTCTTC. Amino acid sequence: CASSLEGHEQFF.

The V call is TRBV10-2, the J call TRBJ2-1; D ambiguous. The CDR3 spans 15 residues. Per germline, CDR1 WSHSY and CDR2 SAAADI. Between the trimmed V and J ends, which lost 3 bases and 0 bases, there was a span of 9 bases. Here the CDR3 reads CASSDRANSYNEQFF. The CDR3 DNA reads TGCGCCAGCAGTGACCGAGCCAACTCCTACAATGAGCAGTTCTTC.

The V call is TRBV11-3, the J call TRBJ2-7, with TRBD1 matching 7 bases. Germline V CDR1 and CDR2: SGHNT, YENEEA. J was trimmed by 10 bases and V by 0 bases; bases with no gene match: 6. The CDR3 extends over 13 amino acids. CDR3 bases: TGTGCCAGCAGCTTAGACCGGACAGGCCGACAGTACTTC. Amino acids: CASSLDRTGRQYF. Supplemented by reference TRBV11-3 and TRBJ2-7, the full variable domain reads EAGVVQSPRYKIIEKKQPVAFWCNPISGHNTLYWYLQNLGQGPELLIRYENEEAVDDSQLPKDRFSAERLKGVDSTLKIQPAELGDSAVYLCASSLDRTGRQYFGPGTRLTVT.

This clone showed up just a few times. The chain joins TRBV9 to TRBJ2-2; 13 bases are a match to TRBD2. V lost 3 bases to trimming and J lost 5 bases; unmatched junction nucleotides: 4. Germline lookup yields CDR1 SGDLS and CDR2 YYNGEE. CDR3 length equals 16 residues. The CDR3 here is CASSETSGGPTGELFF. The DNA of the CDR3 is TGTGCCAGCAGCGAGACTAGCGGGGGGCCAACCGGGGAGCTGTTTTTT. The full variable domain, completed using reference TRBV9 and TRBJ2-2, is DSGVTQTPKHLITATGQRVTLRCSPRSGDLSVYWYQQSLDQGLQFLIQYYNGEERAKGNILERFSAQQFPDLHSELNLSSLELGDSALYFCASSETSGGPTGELFFGEGSRLTVL.

V usage is TRBV7-9 and J usage is TRBJ1-1, with D maybe TRBD1 (5 bases). Trimming left V 3 bases short and J 11 bases short, with 13 bases between. CDR1 is SEHNR, CDR2 FQNEAQ, per germline (reference sequence). The CDR3 totals 12 residues. CDR3 nucleotides: TGTGCCAGCAGCTTTCCCCATCCAGGGGCTTTCTTT. Residues: CASSFPHPGAFF.

V usage is TRBV7-9 and J usage is TRBJ2-2, with D uncertain. Germline V gives CDR1 SEHNR, CDR2 FQNEAQ (reference sequence). V lost 5 bases and J lost 6, with 22 bases in between. The CDR3 runs to 17 residues. In DNA, the CDR3 is TGTGCCAGCAGCCTCAGATCGGGTGGTATAGGCTCCGGGGAGCTGTTTTTT. Residues: CASSLRSGGIGSGELFF.

The rearrangement joins TRBV6-6 to TRBJ1-1; D ambiguous. Germline CDR1 and CDR2: MNHNY and SVGAGI (reference sequence). CDR3 length: 13 amino acids. V dropped 4 bases and J dropped 12 bases, with 18 bases sitting between them. CDR3 sequence reads: CASSLRSEGVSFF. The CDR3 DNA reads as TGTGCCAGCAGTTTGAGGAGCGAGGGAGTCTCTTTCTTT.

The DNA of the CDR3 is TGTGCCAGCAGCTTTGGGACATCCACCTACGAGCAGTACTTC. Translation: CASSFGTSTYEQYF. The chain combines TRBV11-2 with TRBJ2-7; D might be TRBD1 (6 bases). CDR1 and CDR2 from the germline V gene are SGHAT and FQNNGV. The V end lost 3 bases, the J end lost 2 bases, and 11 bases lay between the germline ends. This CDR3 spans 14 amino acids.

The genes are TRBV4-3 and TRBJ2-3; 8 positions match TRBD1. Looked up from germline, CDR1 is LGHNA and CDR2 is YSLEER. Germline trimming cut 5 bases from V and 4 bases from J; bases unmatched to any gene: 2. There are 13 residues in the CDR3. The CDR3: CASSTGQADTQYF. The CDR3 nucleotides are TGCGCCAGCAGCACGGGACAGGCAGATACGCAGTATTTT.

The J gene is TRBJ1-2, the V gene TRBV2; D perhaps matches TRBD1 (5 bases). Germline assignment: CDR1 SNHLY and CDR2 FYNNEI. Trimming cost V 0 bases and J 5 bases, with 10 bases left between them. The CDR3 spans 14 residues. CDR3 region: CASSEALSGYGYTF. The CDR3 nucleotides are TGTGCCAGCAGTGAAGCGCTTTCAGGGTATGGCTACACCTTC. Complete variable domain (other parts from reference TRBV2 and TRBJ1-2): EPEVTQTPSHQVTQMGQEVILRCVPISNHLYFYWYRQILGQKVEFLVSFYNNEISEKSEIFDDQFSVERPDGSNFTLKIRSTKLEDSAMYFCASSEALSGYGYTFGSGTRLTVV.

The V call is TRBV4-1, the J call TRBJ1-2, with D possibly matching TRBD1 (5 bases). V was trimmed by 5 bases and J by 6 bases, leaving 19 bases between them. Germline assignment: CDR1 MGHRA and CDR2 YSYEKL. CDR3 length: 15 residues. CDR3 amino acids: CASSTQVMVMDGYTF. The CDR3 nucleotides read TGCGCCAGCAGCACACAGGTTATGGTTATGGATGGCTACACCTTC.

This chain uses TRBV4-1 with TRBJ2-6; no firm D call. V shed 1 base and J shed 0 bases, with 4 bases lying between them. This CDR3 has 15 amino acids. The germline V gene encodes CDR1 MGHRA and CDR2 YSYEKL. The CDR3 sequence: CASSQVSSGANVLTF. Written as DNA, the CDR3 is TGCGCCAGCAGCCAAGTGAGCTCTGGGGCCAACGTCCTGACTTTC.

The genes are TRBV30 and TRBJ1-5; possible D gene TRBD1, 5 bases. The V gene's germline CDR1 is GTSNPN and CDR2 SVGIG (reference sequence). The CDR3 sequence is 17 residues long. V dropped 0 bases and J dropped 1 base, with 16 bases sitting between them. The DNA for the CDR3 is TGTGCCTGGAGTGTACGTTCGGGGACTCCCAGCAATCAGCCCCAGCATTTT. Encoded protein: CAWSVRSGTPSNQPQHF.

CDR3 residues: CASSQDRLGNQPQHF. For the CDR3, the DNA is TGCGCCAGCAGCCAAGATCGGTTGGGCAATCAGCCCCAGCATTTT. The V and J genes are TRBV4-3 and TRBJ1-5; no clear D. CDR1 and CDR2 (germline): LGHNA, YSLEER. CDR3 length: 15 residues. V was shortened by 0 bases and J by 2 bases, with 8 bases between the two germline ends.

The chain combines TRBV4-1 with TRBJ2-2, with TRBD1 as a possible D gene (5 bases). This CDR3 spans 17 amino acids. V gave up 2 bases and J gave up 6 bases, with 19 bases separating them. The germline V gene encodes CDR1 MGHRA and CDR2 YSYEKL. The chain's CDR3 is CASSQTAKTEFPGELFF. CDR3 bases: TGCGCCAGCAGCCAAACTGCTAAGACAGAATTTCCCGGGGAGCTGTTTTTT.

This chain uses TRBV5-5 with TRBJ1-2; D is unresolved. Trimming left V 2 bases short and J 6 bases short, with 11 bases between. Germline CDR1 and CDR2: SGHKS and YYEKEE (reference sequence). This CDR3 has 13 amino acids. CDR3 coding DNA: TGTGCCAGCAGCTTTCCCGAATTCAATGGCTACACCTTC. Amino acids: CASSFPEFNGYTF.

The genes are TRBV18 and TRBJ2-1; TRBD2 aligns across 7 bases. Trimming removed 5 bases from V and 10 bases from J; junction bases left unmatched: 11. CDR3 size: 14 residues. The germline gives CDR1 KGHSH, CDR2 LQKENI. This CDR3 reads CASSSQTSLGEQFF. CDR3 DNA: TGTGCCAGCTCATCGCAGACTAGCCTCGGGGAGCAGTTCTTC.

The chain is built from TRBV11-2 and TRBJ1-1, with D perhaps TRBD1 (6 bases). This CDR3 contains 14 residues. The V end lost 5 bases, the J end lost 5 bases, and 15 bases lay between the germline ends. CDR1 and CDR2 (germline): SGHAT, FQNNGV. The CDR3 sequence is CASSVLRGRTEAFF. The CDR3 DNA reads TGTGCCAGCAGCGTTCTGAGGGGGAGAACTGAAGCTTTCTTT.

The chain joins TRBV6-5 to TRBJ2-7; 8 bases are shared with TRBD2. Looked up from germline, CDR1 is MNHEY and CDR2 is SVGAGI. CDR3 length: 16 amino acids. With 0 bases clipped from V and 0 bases from J, the junction kept 4 bases outside the gene matches. CDR3 sequence (DNA): TGTGCCAGCAGTTACTCAACTGCGGGGGGCTCCTACGAGCAGTACTTC. Protein sequence: CASSYSTAGGSYEQYF.

The chain couples TRBV4-3 to TRBJ2-1; 8 positions match TRBD2. V lost 0 bases, J lost 7 bases, and 8 bases stayed unmatched. CDR1 LGHNA and CDR2 YSLEER come from the germline V gene. The CDR3 length is 16 residues. The CDR3 sequence: CASSQDDRRGVNEQFF. Here the CDR3 DNA reads TGCGCCAGCAGCCAAGATGATAGGCGGGGGGTGAATGAGCAGTTCTTC.

V is TRBV5-4 and J is TRBJ1-4; D gene unclear. Looked up from germline, CDR1 is SGHNT and CDR2 is YYREEE (reference sequence). The CDR3 contains 18 residues. V lost 4 bases and J 5 bases, leaving 24 bases between the germline ends. The CDR3 loop reads CASSLSKSRATGNEKLFF. CDR3 DNA sequence: TGTGCCAGCAGCCTGAGCAAATCTAGGGCCACGGGGAATGAAAAACTGTTTTTT.

The chain carries TRBV13 and TRBJ2-1, with TRBD2 as a possible D gene (6 bases). The CDR3 runs 15 residues. Germline values: CDR1 PRHDT, CDR2 FYEKMQ (reference sequence). V shed 2 bases and J shed 8 bases, with 16 bases lying between them. For the CDR3, the DNA is TGTGCCAGCAGCTTAAGGGCGGGGCTGCCGGATGAGCAGTTCTTC. This sequence encodes CASSLRAGLPDEQFF.

This rearrangement joins TRBV18 to TRBJ2-4; D call uncertain. Per germline, CDR1 KGHSH and CDR2 LQKENI. The CDR3 is made up of 13 amino acids. Deletions cut 0 bases from V and 0 bases from J, with 0 bases between. The CDR3 protein is CASSPPAKNIQYF. CDR3 DNA sequence: TGTGCCAGCTCACCACCAGCCAAAAACATTCAGTACTTC.

The genes are TRBV6-4 and TRBJ2-1; tentative D call: TRBD1 (6 bases). The ends were cut back, 5 bases at V and 4 bases at J, with 15 bases in the middle. CDR1 is MRHNA and CDR2 is SNTAGT in the germline V gene. The CDR3 totals 15 residues. The CDR3, as DNA: TGTGCCAGCAGTCGACAGGCCACATCGTACAATGAGCAGTTCTTC. Translating gives CASSRQATSYNEQFF.

This rearrangement joins TRBV30 to TRBJ1-1; 7 nucleotides line up with TRBD1. Per the germline V gene, CDR1 is GTSNPN and CDR2 is SVGIG (reference sequence). There are 13 residues in the CDR3. V lost 3 bases to trimming and J lost 3 bases; unmatched junction nucleotides: 4. CDR3 amino acids: CAWRTGSDTEAFF. The DNA for the CDR3 is TGTGCCTGGAGGACAGGGTCGGACACTGAAGCTTTCTTT.